This TCR beta chain was retrieved from a study of T-cell memory formation after mild COVID-19. Study-wide background: TCR clusters mostly belonged to single donors.

Whole-study findings and limits: CD8+ contracting clones occupied EMRA, while CD4+ ones occupied mainly CM and EM.

Points on this clonotype: Its antigen is as yet unknown.

From the 5' RACE reads, TCRdb called clonotypes with MiXCR, one entry per CDR3 protein. The data hold 350,000 to 400,000 distinct CDR3 sequences, with 20% to 25% observed a single time. V dropped 2 bases and J dropped 2; count of bases not matched to a gene: 6. The CDR3 runs 16 residues. Germline V gives CDR1 ENHRY, CDR2 SYGVKD. The chain carries TRBV10-3 and TRBJ2-1; 7 bases align to TRBD2. Sequencing was carried out using PBMCs or a T cell subset sorted from them (not recorded which). This clonotype was sampled from an adult woman who had mild COVID-19 (a few samples of this study predate the infection). Cell type and time point are not known. The CDR3 region is CAISEGGDWTYNEQFF. CDR3 nucleotides: TGTGCCATCAGTGAGGGGGGGGACTGGACCTACAATGAGCAGTTCTTC.